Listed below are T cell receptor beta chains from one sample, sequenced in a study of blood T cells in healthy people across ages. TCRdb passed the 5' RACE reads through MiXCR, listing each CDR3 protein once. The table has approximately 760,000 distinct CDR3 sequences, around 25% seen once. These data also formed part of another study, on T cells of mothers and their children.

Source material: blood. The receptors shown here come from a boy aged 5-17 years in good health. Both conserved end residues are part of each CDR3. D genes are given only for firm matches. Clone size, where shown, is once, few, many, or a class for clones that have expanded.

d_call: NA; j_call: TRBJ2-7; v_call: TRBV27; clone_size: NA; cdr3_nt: TGTGCCAGCAGTTTAGGTGTGGGATACGAGCAGTACTTC; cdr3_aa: CASSLGVGYEQYF
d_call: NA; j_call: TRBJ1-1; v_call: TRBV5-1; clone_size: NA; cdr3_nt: TGCGCCAGCAGCTCCCCTGTGGGCACTGAAGCTTTCTTT; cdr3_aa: CASSSPVGTEAFF
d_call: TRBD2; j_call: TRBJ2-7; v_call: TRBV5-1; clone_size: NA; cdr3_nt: TGCGCCAGCAGCCAGCCAGGGACTACCTCCTACGAGCAGTACTTC; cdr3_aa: CASSQPGTTSYEQYF
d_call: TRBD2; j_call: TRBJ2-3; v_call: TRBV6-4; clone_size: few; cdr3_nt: TGTGCCAGCAGTGATTTCGGGGGGACCACAGATACGCAGTATTTT; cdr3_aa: CASSDFGGTTDTQYF
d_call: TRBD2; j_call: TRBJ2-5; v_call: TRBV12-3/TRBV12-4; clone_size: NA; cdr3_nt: TGTGCCAGCAGCAATAGCGGGGAGGGGGAGACCCAGTACTTC; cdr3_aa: CASSNSGEGETQYF
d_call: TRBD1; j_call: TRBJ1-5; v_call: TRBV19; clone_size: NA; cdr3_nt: TGTGCCAGTAGTATGGGGACAGGGTATTTTGAAAGCAATCAGCCCCACCATTTT; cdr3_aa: CASSMGTGYFESNQPHHF
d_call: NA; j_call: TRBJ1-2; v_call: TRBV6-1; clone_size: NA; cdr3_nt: TGTGCCAGCAGTGCCGGGGGGCGAGGCGTGGACTATGGCTACACCTTC; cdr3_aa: CASSAGGRGVDYGYTF
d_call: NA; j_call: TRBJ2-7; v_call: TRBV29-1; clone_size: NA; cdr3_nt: TGCAGCGTTGAAGAAAGAGCTCACGAGCAGTACTTC; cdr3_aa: CSVEERAHEQYF
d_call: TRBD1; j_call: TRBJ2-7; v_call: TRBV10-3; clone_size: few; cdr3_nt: TGTGCCATCAGTGAGTCAGGCTGGGGGAAGACCGGGACAGCCAGCTCCTACGAGCAGTACTTC; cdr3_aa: CAISESGWGKTGTASSYEQYF
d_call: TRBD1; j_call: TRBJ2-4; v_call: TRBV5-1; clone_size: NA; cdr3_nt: TGCGCCAGCAGCTCTGGACAGGGCAAAGCCAAAAACATTCAGTACTTC; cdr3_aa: CASSSGQGKAKNIQYF
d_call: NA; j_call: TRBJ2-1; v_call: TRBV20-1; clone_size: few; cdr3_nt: TGCAGTGCTAGAGATCTTGGGTCGGGTAGCGACACGACCTACAATGAGCAGTTCTTC; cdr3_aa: CSARDLGSGSDTTYNEQFF
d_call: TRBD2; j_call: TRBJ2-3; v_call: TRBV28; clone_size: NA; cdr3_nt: TGTGCCACAAGGACTAGCGGGAAGTGGGCCGATACGCAGTATTTT; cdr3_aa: CATRTSGKWADTQYF
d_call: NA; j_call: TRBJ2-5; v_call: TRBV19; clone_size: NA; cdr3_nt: TGTGCCAGTAGTGGGCAGAAAGAGACCCAGTACTTC; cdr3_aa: CASSGQKETQYF
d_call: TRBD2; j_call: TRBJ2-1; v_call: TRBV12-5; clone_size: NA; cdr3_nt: TGTGCTAGTGGTTTGGTACGGGGACTAGCGGGAGTAGGTGAGCAGTTCTTC; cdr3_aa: CASGLVRGLAGVGEQFF
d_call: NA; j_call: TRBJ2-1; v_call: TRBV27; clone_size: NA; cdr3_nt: TGTGCCAGCAGTTCCCGACAGGGACTAAACAATGAGCAGTTCTTC; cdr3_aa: CASSSRQGLNNEQFF
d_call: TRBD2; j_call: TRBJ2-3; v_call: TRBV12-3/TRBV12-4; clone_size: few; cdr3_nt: TGTGCCAGCAGTTTGACCAGCGGGGGTCTAGATACGCAGTATTTT; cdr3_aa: CASSLTSGGLDTQYF
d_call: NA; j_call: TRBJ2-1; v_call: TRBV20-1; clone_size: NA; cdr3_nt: TGCAGTGCTAGAGATCCGGCGGAGTCCTACAATGAGCAGTTCTTC; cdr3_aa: CSARDPAESYNEQFF
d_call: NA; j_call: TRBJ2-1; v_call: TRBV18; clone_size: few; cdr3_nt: TGTGCCAGCTCACCCCTTCCGGGCCCCCTCTGGCAGTTCTTC; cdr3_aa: CASSPLPGPLWQFF
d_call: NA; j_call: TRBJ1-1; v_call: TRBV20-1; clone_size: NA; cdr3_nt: TGCAGTGCTAAGGAGAGGGGCCCGAGGCCCACTGAAGCTTTCTTT; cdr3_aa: CSAKERGPRPTEAFF
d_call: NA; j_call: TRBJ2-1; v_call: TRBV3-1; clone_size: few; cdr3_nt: TGTGCCAGCAGCCAAAGTAGTGAGCAGTTCTTC; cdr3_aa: CASSQSSEQFF
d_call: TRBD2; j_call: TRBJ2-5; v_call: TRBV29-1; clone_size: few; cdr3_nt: TGCAGCGTTCGGGAGGTGAGGCAAGAGACCCAGTACTTC; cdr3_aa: CSVREVRQETQYF
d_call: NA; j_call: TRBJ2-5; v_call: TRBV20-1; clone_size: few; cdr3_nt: TGCAGTGCTAGAGATGGGAAAGAGACCCAGTACTTC; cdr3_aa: CSARDGKETQYF
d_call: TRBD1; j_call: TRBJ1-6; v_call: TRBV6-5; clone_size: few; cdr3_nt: TGTGCCAGCCTAACTAGGACAGGGACGAATTCACCCCTCCACTTT; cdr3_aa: CASLTRTGTNSPLHF
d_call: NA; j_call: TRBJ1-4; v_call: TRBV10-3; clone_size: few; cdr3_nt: TGTGCCATCAGTGAAGGAACAGTTTATGAAAAACTGTTTTTT; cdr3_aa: CAISEGTVYEKLFF
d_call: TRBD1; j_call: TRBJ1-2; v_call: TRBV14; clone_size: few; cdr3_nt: TGTGCCAGCAGCCATCCAGGACAGGATGGCTACACCTTC; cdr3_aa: CASSHPGQDGYTF
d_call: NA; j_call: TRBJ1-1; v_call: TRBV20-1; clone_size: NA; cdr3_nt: TGCAGTGCTATACGGGCGACTGAAGCTTTCTTT; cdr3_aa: CSAIRATEAFF
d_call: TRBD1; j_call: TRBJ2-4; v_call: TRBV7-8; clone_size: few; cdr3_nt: TGTGCCAGCAGCTTGGGACAGGGGCCGTTTCGGGCCAAAAACATTCAGTACTTC; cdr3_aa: CASSLGQGPFRAKNIQYF
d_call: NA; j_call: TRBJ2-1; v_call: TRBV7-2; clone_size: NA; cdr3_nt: TGTGCCAGCAGCTTAGGGCTAGCATTTCAAGTAGGCGATGAGCAGTTCTTC; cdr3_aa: CASSLGLAFQVGDEQFF
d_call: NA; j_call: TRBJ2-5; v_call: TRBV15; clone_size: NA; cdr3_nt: TGTGCCACCAGCAGAGATCGACGGGAGACCCAGTACTTC; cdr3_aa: CATSRDRRETQYF
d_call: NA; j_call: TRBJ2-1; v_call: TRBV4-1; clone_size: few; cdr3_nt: TGCGCCAGCAGCCAAGAGACCCTACCCCCCCACAATGAGCAGTTCTTC; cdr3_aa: CASSQETLPPHNEQFF
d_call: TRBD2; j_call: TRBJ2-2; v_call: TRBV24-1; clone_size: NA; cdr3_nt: TGTGCCACCGCCGGGACTAGCGGGGGAGTAAACACCGGGGAGCTGTTTTTT; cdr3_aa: CATAGTSGGVNTGELFF
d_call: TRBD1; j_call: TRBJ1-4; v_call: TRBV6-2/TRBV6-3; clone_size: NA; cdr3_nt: TGTGCCAGCAGTTCATCCGGGACAGGGAGTGAAAAACTGTTTTTT; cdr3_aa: CASSSSGTGSEKLFF
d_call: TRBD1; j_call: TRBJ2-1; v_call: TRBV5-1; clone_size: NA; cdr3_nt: TGCGCCAGCAGCTTCAGGTACAGGGGTTATGACCAGTTCTTC; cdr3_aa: CASSFRYRGYDQFF
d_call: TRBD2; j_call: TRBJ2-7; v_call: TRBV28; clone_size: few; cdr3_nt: TGTGCCAGCAGCCGAACACTAGCGGGAGGCCTACCCTACGAGCAGTACTTC; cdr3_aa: CASSRTLAGGLPYEQYF
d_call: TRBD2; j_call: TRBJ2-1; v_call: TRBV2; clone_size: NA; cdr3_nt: TGTGCCAGCTCGGGACTAGCGGGCTCCTCCTACAATGAGCAGTTCTTC; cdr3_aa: CASSGLAGSSYNEQFF
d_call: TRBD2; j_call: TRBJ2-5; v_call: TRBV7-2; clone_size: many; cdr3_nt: TGTGCCAGCAGCTTAGGGGTCAGGACTAGCCTAGAGACCCAGTACTTC; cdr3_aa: CASSLGVRTSLETQYF
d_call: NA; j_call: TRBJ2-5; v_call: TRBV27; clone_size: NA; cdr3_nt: TGTGCCAGCAGTATTCAGACCCAGTACTTC; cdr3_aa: CASSIQTQYF
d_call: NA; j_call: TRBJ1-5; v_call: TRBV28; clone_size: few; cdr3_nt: TGTGCCAGCAGTTTGCTATCCCCATCCTATCAGCCCCAGCATTTT; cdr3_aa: CASSLLSPSYQPQHF
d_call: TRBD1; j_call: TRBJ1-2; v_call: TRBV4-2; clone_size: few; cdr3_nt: TGTGCCAGCAGCCCTACCAGGACAGGGGGTGACGCTAACTATGGCTACACCTTC; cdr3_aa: CASSPTRTGGDANYGYTF
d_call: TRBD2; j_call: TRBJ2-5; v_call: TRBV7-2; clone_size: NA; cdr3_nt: TGTGCCAGCAGCTTACCAGGGACTAGCCCACAAGAGACCCAGTACTTC; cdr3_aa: CASSLPGTSPQETQYF
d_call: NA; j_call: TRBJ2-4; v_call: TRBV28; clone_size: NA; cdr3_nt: TGTGCCAGCACCAAAGGTGTCATAAACATTCAGTACTTC; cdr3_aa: CASTKGVINIQYF
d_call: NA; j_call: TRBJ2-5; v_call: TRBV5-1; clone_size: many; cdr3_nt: TGCGCCAGCAGCTTGGGGGCGGGAGAGACCCAGTACTTC; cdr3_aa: CASSLGAGETQYF
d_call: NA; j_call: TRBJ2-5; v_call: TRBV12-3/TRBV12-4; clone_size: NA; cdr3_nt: TGTGCCAGCTCACGGTTGGGGGCCGGGGAGACCCAGTACTTC; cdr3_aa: CASSRLGAGETQYF
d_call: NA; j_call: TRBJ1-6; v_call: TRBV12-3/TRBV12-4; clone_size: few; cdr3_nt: TGTGCCAGCGCCTCGGGCCGGCATAATTCACCCCTCCACTTT; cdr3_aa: CASASGRHNSPLHF
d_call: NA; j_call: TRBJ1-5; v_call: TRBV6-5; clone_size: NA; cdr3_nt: TGTGCCAGCAGTCGAGGAGGACTGAGCAATCAGCCCCAGCATTTT; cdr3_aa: CASSRGGLSNQPQHF
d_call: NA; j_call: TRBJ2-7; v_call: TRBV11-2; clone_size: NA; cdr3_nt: TGTGCCAGCAGCCTTGTCCCTTACAGGAACGAGCAGTACTTC; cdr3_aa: CASSLVPYRNEQYF
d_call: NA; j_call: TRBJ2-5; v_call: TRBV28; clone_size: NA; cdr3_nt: TGTGCCAGCAGTTTGACCTCCATGCAGGAGACCCAGTACTTC; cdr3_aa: CASSLTSMQETQYF
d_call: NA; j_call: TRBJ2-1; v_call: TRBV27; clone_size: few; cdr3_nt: TGTGCCAGCAGTTTACTAAGGTCATTCCCGAACAATGAGCAGTTCTTC; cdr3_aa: CASSLLRSFPNNEQFF
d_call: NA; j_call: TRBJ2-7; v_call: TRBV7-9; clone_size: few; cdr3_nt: TGTGCCAGCAGCTTGGACGGACTTTCAACCTACGAGCAGTACTTC; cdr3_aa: CASSLDGLSTYEQYF
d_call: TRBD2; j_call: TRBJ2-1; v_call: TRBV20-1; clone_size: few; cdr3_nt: TGCAGTGCTAGATCAGGCGGGAGGGCCAGCTCCTACAATGAGCAGTTCTTC; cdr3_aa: CSARSGGRASSYNEQFF
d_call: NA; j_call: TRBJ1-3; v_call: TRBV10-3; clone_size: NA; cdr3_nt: TGTGCCATCAGTGAGACATGGACACAGAGCTCTGGAAACACCATATATTTT; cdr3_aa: CAISETWTQSSGNTIYF
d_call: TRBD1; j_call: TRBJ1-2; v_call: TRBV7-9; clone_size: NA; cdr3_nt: TGTGCCAGCAGCCCGACGGGGACAGTCGACTATGGCTACACCTTC; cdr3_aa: CASSPTGTVDYGYTF
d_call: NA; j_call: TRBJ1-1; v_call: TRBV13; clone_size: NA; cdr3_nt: TGTGCCAGCAGCTTAGCGACTACTATGAACACTGAAGCTTTCTTT; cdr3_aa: CASSLATTMNTEAFF